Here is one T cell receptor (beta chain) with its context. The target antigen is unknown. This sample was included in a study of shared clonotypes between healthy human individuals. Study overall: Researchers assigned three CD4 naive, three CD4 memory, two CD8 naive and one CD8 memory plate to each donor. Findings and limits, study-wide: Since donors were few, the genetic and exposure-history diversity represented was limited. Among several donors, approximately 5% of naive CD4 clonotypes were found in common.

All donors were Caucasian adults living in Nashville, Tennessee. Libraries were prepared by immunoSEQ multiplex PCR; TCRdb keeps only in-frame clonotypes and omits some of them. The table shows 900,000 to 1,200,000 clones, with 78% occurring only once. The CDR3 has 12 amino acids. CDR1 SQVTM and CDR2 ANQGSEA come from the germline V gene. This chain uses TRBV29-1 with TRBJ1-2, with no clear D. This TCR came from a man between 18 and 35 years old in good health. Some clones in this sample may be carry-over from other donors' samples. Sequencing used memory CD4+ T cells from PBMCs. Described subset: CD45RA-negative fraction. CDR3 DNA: TGCACCTTTGGCGACCTCAACTATGGCTACACCTTC. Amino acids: CTFGDLNYGYTF.